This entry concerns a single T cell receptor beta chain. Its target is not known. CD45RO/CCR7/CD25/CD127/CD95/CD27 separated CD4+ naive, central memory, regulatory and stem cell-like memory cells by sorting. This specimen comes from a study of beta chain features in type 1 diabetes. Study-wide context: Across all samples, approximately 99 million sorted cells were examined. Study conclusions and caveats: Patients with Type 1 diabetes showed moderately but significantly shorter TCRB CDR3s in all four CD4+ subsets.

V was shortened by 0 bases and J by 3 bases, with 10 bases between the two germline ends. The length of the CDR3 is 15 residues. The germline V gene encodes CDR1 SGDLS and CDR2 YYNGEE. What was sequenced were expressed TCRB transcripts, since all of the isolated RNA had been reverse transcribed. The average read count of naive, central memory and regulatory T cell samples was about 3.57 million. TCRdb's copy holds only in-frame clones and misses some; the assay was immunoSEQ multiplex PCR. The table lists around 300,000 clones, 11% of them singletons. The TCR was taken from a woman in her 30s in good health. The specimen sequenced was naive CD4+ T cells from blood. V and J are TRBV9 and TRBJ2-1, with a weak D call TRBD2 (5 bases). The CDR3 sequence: CASSVVGRDYNEQFF. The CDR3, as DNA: TGTGCCAGCAGCGTAGTTGGTCGGGACTACAATGAGCAGTTCTTC.